The 8 T cell receptor beta chains below come from one sample, sequenced in a study of blood T cell repertoires in COVID-19. Clones were sequenced by immunoSEQ multiplex PCR, and TCRdb holds only the in-frame ones, with some missing. The repertoire holds around 140,000 clones, with about 83% as singletons. What was sequenced was peripheral blood. These receptors were collected from a young man with COVID-19, enrolled during active disease.

The chain combines TRBV10-2 with TRBJ2-7; 10 positions match TRBD1. The CDR3 totals 15 residues. The ends lost 6 bases at V and 2 bases at J; junction bases unmatched: 7. CDR1 is WSHSY and CDR2 is SAAADI in the germline V gene. The CDR3 nucleotides are TGCGCCAGCAGGGAACCGGGACAGGGGACCTACGAGCAGTACTTC. Encoded protein: CASREPGQGTYEQYF.

The chain is built from TRBV30 and TRBJ1-1; 7 nucleotides line up with TRBD1. V dropped 3 bases and J dropped 5; count of bases not matched to a gene: 6. Germline assignment: CDR1 GTSNPN and CDR2 SVGIG (reference sequence). This CDR3 region has 13 residues. The CDR3 DNA sequence: TGTGCCTGGAGCCCGGGCAGGGGGACTGAAGCTTTCTTT. This codes for CAWSPGRGTEAFF.

DNA of the CDR3: TGTGCTAGTGCTAAACAGGGGGAGAACACTGAAGCTTTCTTT. Translation: CASAKQGENTEAFF. The chain carries TRBV12-5 and TRBJ1-1; TRBD1 matches 8 bases. The CDR3 has 14 amino acids. Per the germline V gene, CDR1 is LGHNT and CDR2 is FRNRAP. V was clipped by 7 bases and J by 1 base; unmatched bases: 5. The full variable domain, rest sourced from reference TRBV12-5 and TRBJ1-1, is DARVTQTPRHKVTEMGQEVTMRCQPILGHNTVFWYRQTMMQGLELLAYFRNRAPLDDSGMPKDRFSAEMPDATLATLKIQPSEPRDSAVYFCASAKQGENTEAFFGQGTRLTVV.

The chain is built from TRBV24-1 and TRBJ2-5, with 8 bases that match TRBD2. The CDR3 covers 15 residues. Trimming at V came to 7 bases and at J to 1 base, leaving 7 bases not matched to a gene. Germline CDR1 reads KGHDR; CDR2 reads SFDVKD. Here the CDR3 reads CATRTPRGGQETQYF. CDR3 in DNA: TGTGCCACCAGGACCCCCCGGGGGGGCCAAGAGACCCAGTACTTC.

The V and J genes are TRBV12-3 or TRBV12-4 and TRBJ1-4; D may be TRBD1 (6 bases). This CDR3 is built from 13 residues. With 5 bases removed from V and 6 bases from J, the gap between germline ends came to 10 bases. CDR3 bases: TGTGCCAGCAGTCGGGCAGGGGATGAAAAACTGTTTTTT. Translated: CASSRAGDEKLFF.

Only one count was recorded for this clone. The chain carries TRBV4-3 and TRBJ1-4; possible D gene TRBD1, 6 bases. This CDR3 is 16 amino acids long. V lost 0 bases and J lost 7, with 15 bases in between. Germline V CDR1 and CDR2: LGHNA, YSLEER. CDR3 region: CASSQDSNRAGEKLFF. The CDR3 DNA reads as TGCGCCAGCAGCCAAGATTCGAACAGGGCCGGTGAAAAACTGTTTTTT.

The DNA for the CDR3 is TGTGCCAGCAGTCTGGGACAGCCTAGATCTGGAAACACCATATATTTT. Translating it yields CASSLGQPRSGNTIYF. The rearrangement joins TRBV27 to TRBJ1-3, with TRBD1 matching 7 bases. Germline-derived CDR1 and CDR2 are MNHEY and SMNVEV (reference sequence). Losses at the gene ends were 5 bases for V and 1 base for J; bases not matched to a gene: 8. The length of the CDR3 is 16 residues.

The rearrangement links TRBV7-2 to TRBJ2-7; TRBD2 matches 11 bases. Germline CDR1 reads SGHTA; CDR2 reads FQGNSA. Trimming cost V 5 bases and J 2 bases; bases outside gene matches: 8. This CDR3 is built from 16 residues. CDR3 in amino acids: CASSAAGTSGTYEQYF. The CDR3, as DNA: TGTGCCAGCAGCGCCGCCGGGACTAGCGGAACCTACGAGCAGTACTTC.